This record concerns one T cell receptor beta chain sequence. This CDR3 region has 15 residues. The V gene lost 0 bases and the J gene lost 3 bases, with 11 bases spanning the gap. The germline V gene encodes CDR1 MNHNS and CDR2 SASEGT. TCRdb itself ran the 5' RACE reads through MiXCR, one entry per CDR3 protein. The data contain fewer than 550,000 distinct CDR3 sequences, around 15% of them seen just once; the ten biggest clones take up roughly 0.42%. The source of the sample is a study of identical twins. The same sample was also used in a study of yellow fever vaccine responses in identical twins.

The genes are TRBV6-1 and TRBJ2-5, with D uncertain. The TCR sequence derives from a woman between 18 and 30 years old in good health. The sequencing input was CD4+ T cells sorted from blood. CDR3 DNA sequence: TGTGCCAGCAGTGAAGCGAGCATTGGCAAAGAGACCCAGTACTTC. Translating gives CASSEASIGKETQYF.